This is a list of T cell receptor beta chains from one sample in a study of blood T cell repertoires in COVID-19. The assay was immunoSEQ multiplex PCR, and TCRdb's table has in-frame clones only and misses some. The top ten clones hold approximately 2.3% of a sample with roughly 240,000 clones, 84% of them seen once. What was sequenced was peripheral blood. These receptors all stem from a man between 35 and 55 years old who had recovered from COVID-19. Each CDR3 is given with its conserved first and last residue. A D gene is named only where the DNA matches it firmly. Not all rows give a size; the values are once, few, many and, for expanded clones, a class.

J | D | size | V | DNA | CDR3
TRBJ1-5 | NA | NA | TRBV18 | TGTGCCAGCCAACGCGAGGGCGGAGGCAATCAGCCCCAGCATTTT | CASQREGGGNQPQHF
TRBJ1-5 | NA | NA | TRBV19 | TGTGCCAGTAGTATTGAGTATAGCAATCAGCCCCAGCATTTT | CASSIEYSNQPQHF
TRBJ1-1 | NA | NA | TRBV7-9 | TGTGCCAGTGGACAGAGGAACACTGAAGCTTTCTTT | CASGQRNTEAFF
TRBJ2-7 | TRBD2 | NA | TRBV5-4 | TGTGCCAGCAGCACCGGGACTAGCGGGAGTAGCGAGCAGTACTTC | CASSTGTSGSSEQYF
TRBJ1-2 | NA | few | TRBV29-1 | TGCAGCGTTGCCCTTCAGGCCCGCTACACCTTC | CSVALQARYTF
TRBJ2-5 | NA | NA | TRBV29-1 | TGCGCGGCCTGGCGGGCTGAGCAAGAGACCCAGTACTTC | CAAWRAEQETQYF
TRBJ2-3 | NA | once | TRBV9 | TGTGCCAGCAGCCGCCAGGCAGATACGCAGTATTTT | CASSRQADTQYF
TRBJ1-2 | NA | NA | TRBV5-1 | TGCGCCAGCAGCTTGGCACCTTTCGAGGGCTACACCTTC | CASSLAPFEGYTF
TRBJ2-5 | NA | NA | TRBV20-1 | TGCAGTGCTCTCCGGGGGACCCAGTACTTC | CSALRGTQYF
TRBJ1-2 | NA | NA | TRBV5-1 | TGCGCCAGCAGTAACAGACCTACTAACTATGGCTACACCTTC | CASSNRPTNYGYTF
TRBJ2-7 | NA | NA | TRBV6-6 | TGTGCCAGCAGCCGCATAGATTCCTACGAGCAGTACTTC | CASSRIDSYEQYF
TRBJ1-2 | NA | NA | TRBV7-9 | TGTGCCAGCGCCAACTCGGGAGTACATGGCTACACCTTC | CASANSGVHGYTF
TRBJ1-2 | TRBD1 | NA | TRBV28 | TGTGCCAGCAGCCCCGGGACAGGGGACGTCTATGACTATGGCTACACCTTC | CASSPGTGDVYDYGYTF
TRBJ2-1 | NA | NA | TRBV29-1 | TGCAGCGTTGAAGATAGGCAGTTCTTC | CSVEDRQFF
TRBJ2-5 | TRBD1 | once | TRBV29-1 | TGCAGCGTTTCAACAGGGGAAGAGACCCAGTACTTC | CSVSTGEETQYF
TRBJ2-1 | NA | NA | TRBV27 | TGTGCCAGCAGTTTTGGGGGAGGCTCCTACAATGAGCAGTTCTTC | CASSFGGGSYNEQFF
TRBJ2-1 | NA | NA | TRBV7-9 | TGTGCCAGCAGCTTTTCGCGGGGTTCCTACAATGAGCAGTTCTTC | CASSFSRGSYNEQFF
TRBJ2-3 | NA | NA | TRBV11-2 | TGTGCCAGCGGAGGTACTAGTTTCGTCACAGATACGCAGTATTTT | CASGGTSFVTDTQYF
TRBJ1-4 | NA | NA | TRBV10-3 | TGTGCCATCAGTGAGTTTTCTACTAATGAAAAACTGTTTTTT | CAISEFSTNEKLFF
TRBJ2-7 | NA | once | TRBV5-1 | TGCGCCAGCAGCTTGGTGCCCGGGGTGGACGAGCAGTACTTC | CASSLVPGVDEQYF
TRBJ2-1 | TRBD1 | few | TRBV15 | TGTGCCACCAGCAGAGATTGGGACAGAGATTACAATGAGCAGTTCTTC | CATSRDWDRDYNEQFF
TRBJ1-2 | TRBD1 | NA | TRBV5-1 | TGCGCCAGCAGCTGGGACAGGGTAGGGGGCTACACCTTC | CASSWDRVGGYTF
TRBJ1-3 | TRBD1 | NA | TRBV7-2 | TGTGCCAGCAGCTTAACCGGGACAGGGAGTCACTCTGGAAACACCATATATTTT | CASSLTGTGSHSGNTIYF
TRBJ1-3 | TRBD1 | NA | TRBV19 | TGTGCCAGTAGTAGGGACAGCGGAAACACCATATATTTT | CASSRDSGNTIYF
TRBJ1-1 | TRBD1 | NA | TRBV7-6 | TGTGCCAGCAGCGGAGGGGACAGCACTGAAGCTTTCTTT | CASSGGDSTEAFF
TRBJ2-2 | TRBD1 | NA | TRBV12-3/TRBV12-4 | TGTGCCAGCAGTCGACAGGGGGCCGGGGAGCTGTTTTTT | CASSRQGAGELFF
TRBJ1-4 | NA | few | TRBV10-2 | TGCGCCAGCAGGGCCGGGAGACTTAATGAAAAACTGTTTTTT | CASRAGRLNEKLFF
TRBJ2-2 | NA | NA | TRBV9 | TGTGCCAGCAGCGCCGACCAGACTACGGAGCTGTTTTTT | CASSADQTTELFF
TRBJ2-3 | TRBD1 | NA | TRBV5-1 | TGCGCCAGCACCCAACAGGGGGCCGCAGATACGCAGTATTTT | CASTQQGAADTQYF
TRBJ2-1 | NA | once | TRBV6-2/TRBV6-3 | TGTGCCAGCAGTTTCCAAATAACAGCCATTACCTACAATGAGCAGTTCTTC | CASSFQITAITYNEQFF
TRBJ1-2 | NA | NA | TRBV7-2 | TGTGCCAGCAGCTTATCATTATGGACAGAGAGAAATGGCTACACCTTC | CASSLSLWTERNGYTF
TRBJ1-5 | NA | few | TRBV4-1 | TGCGCCAGCAGCCAATACCCTTATGGGGGGGGTAGCAATCAGCCCCAGCATTTT | CASSQYPYGGGSNQPQHF
TRBJ2-1 | TRBD1 | NA | TRBV5-1 | TGCGCCAGCAGCTTGCAGGGACAGGGCTACAATGAGCAGTTCTTC | CASSLQGQGYNEQFF
TRBJ1-2 | NA | NA | TRBV19 | TGTGCCAGTAGTAAGCTGGGGAGCTATGGCTACACCTTC | CASSKLGSYGYTF
TRBJ2-7 | NA | NA | TRBV9 | TGTGCCAGCAGCGTAGCTGGTACAGCCTACGAGCAGTACTTC | CASSVAGTAYEQYF
TRBJ2-5 | NA | NA | TRBV9 | TGTGCCAGCAGCGTAGGAGAGCCATTGCGAGGGGAGACCCAGTACTTC | CASSVGEPLRGETQYF
TRBJ1-2 | TRBD1 | NA | TRBV12-3/TRBV12-4 | TGTGCCAGCACCGGACAGGGGGAGAGTGGCTACACCTTC | CASTGQGESGYTF
TRBJ2-7 | TRBD2 | NA | TRBV5-6 | TGTGCCAGCAGCCCCCTCGGGGGGGCTAGCGGGCCAAACGACTACGAGCAGTACTTC | CASSPLGGASGPNDYEQYF
TRBJ2-6 | TRBD1 | NA | TRBV7-9 | TGTGCCAGCAGCCCGGGACAGGGGTTCTCTGGGGCCAACGTCCTGACTTTC | CASSPGQGFSGANVLTF
TRBJ1-6 | TRBD1 | NA | TRBV11-2 | TGTGCCAGCAGCCTAGACAGGGGGCGTAATTCACCCCTCCACTTT | CASSLDRGRNSPLHF
TRBJ1-1 | TRBD1 | NA | TRBV4-3 | TGCGCCAGCAGCCAAGTGACAGGGAACTCTGAAGCTTTCTTT | CASSQVTGNSEAFF
TRBJ2-5 | TRBD2 | NA | TRBV13 | TGTGCCAGCAGCACCCGACTAGCGGGGTTACAAGAGACCCAGTACTTC | CASSTRLAGLQETQYF
TRBJ2-7 | NA | NA | TRBV10-3 | TGTGCCATCAGTGAGAACCCGGAGGGTGGGGGGACCTACGAGCAGTACTTC | CAISENPEGGGTYEQYF
TRBJ1-3 | NA | NA | TRBV11-3 | TGTGCCAGCAGCTTCATCACAGGAACCTACTCTGGAAACACCATATATTTT | CASSFITGTYSGNTIYF